Following are 23 T cell receptor beta chains from one sample sequenced in a study of molecular identifiers for immune sequencing clone quantification. A single record per CDR3 protein comes from TCRdb applying MiXCR to the PCR reads. This repertoire shows approximately 680,000 distinct CDR3 sequences, about 25% found once; its top ten account for 0.75% to 0.8%. Sample: naive CD8+ T cells from blood, with Jurkat cell RNA spiked in. As to subset: FACS-sorted CD8+CD4-CCR7+CD45RA+ naive T cells. Receptors were obtained from a human donor in good health. Some libraries in this study had Jurkat cell RNA spiked in.

The chain is built from TRBV9 and TRBJ1-6, with D tentatively TRBD1 (6 bases). In germline, CDR1 is SGDLS, CDR2 YYNGEE. The CDR3 consists of 12 residues. Between the trimmed V and J ends, which lost 7 bases and 4 bases, there was a span of 6 bases. The CDR3, as DNA: TGTGCCAGCCAGGGGTATAATTCACCCCTCCACTTT. Its protein product is CASQGYNSPLHF.

This clonotype was detected many times. The rearrangement links TRBV28 to TRBJ1-2, with TRBD1 matching 9 bases. The CDR3 consists of 14 residues. Germline V lookup: CDR1 MDHEN, CDR2 SYDVKM. Losses at the gene ends were 2 bases for V and 5 bases for J; bases not matched to a gene: 3. CDR3: CASSLRGQGYGYTF. The CDR3, as DNA: TGTGCCAGCAGTTTAAGAGGACAGGGGTATGGCTACACCTTC.

This clonotype was detected ten times or more. The J gene is TRBJ2-3, the V gene TRBV5-4; D tentatively fits TRBD1 or TRBD2 (7 bases each). Germline loops: CDR1 SGHNT, CDR2 YYREEE (reference sequence). The CDR3 length is 16 residues. V dropped 4 bases and J dropped 2 bases, with 17 bases sitting between them. CDR3 nucleotide sequence: TGTGCCAGCAGCCCAGGGGGGGGCTTTCTCACAGATACGCAGTATTTT. Encoded protein: CASSPGGGFLTDTQYF.

A few counts support this clonotype. This chain uses TRBV6-6 with TRBJ2-2; D gene uncertain. The CDR3 runs to 15 residues. From germline, CDR1 is MNHNY and CDR2 SVGAGI (reference sequence). V was trimmed by 4 bases and J by 5 bases, leaving 14 bases between them. The CDR3 region is CASSSTTIGTGELFF. The CDR3 DNA reads as TGTGCCAGCAGTTCGACCACCATTGGGACCGGGGAGCTGTTTTTT.

This clonotype has only one observation. Its ends do not fully match the called genes, so a read error is possible. J is TRBJ2-2 and V is TRBV6-5; D may be TRBD2 (5 bases). Per the germline V gene, CDR1 is MNHEY and CDR2 is SVGAGI. The CDR3 sequence is 14 residues long. This CDR3 reads CASMFRVWSGELLF. In DNA form, the CDR3 reads TGTGCCAGCATGTTCCGGGTTTGGTCCGGGGAGCTGCTTTTT.

As for this clonotype: A read error is possible here, since a much larger clone lies one base away. The chain couples TRBV9 to TRBJ1-5, with D perhaps matching TRBD1 (6 bases). There are 15 residues in the CDR3. Germline V gene data show CDR1 as SGDLS and CDR2 as YYNGEE. This chain's CDR3 is CASSYGGGMSQPPHF. The CDR3 bases are TGTGCCAGCAGCTACGGAGGGGGGATGAGTCAGCCCCCGCATTTT.

Of note for this clonotype: A read error is possible here, since a much larger clone lies one base away. This rearrangement joins TRBV5-1 to TRBJ2-7, with D unclear. The CDR3 has 11 residues. The germline gives CDR1 SGHRS, CDR2 YFSETQ. Written as DNA, the CDR3 is TGCGCCAGCAGCTCAGTCGACGAGCAGCACTTC. Amino acids: CASSSVDEQHF. The variable domain in full, completed from reference TRBV5-1 and TRBJ2-7, reads KAGVTQTPRYLIKTRGQQVTLSCSPISGHRSVSWYQQTPGQGLQFLFEYFSETQRNKGNFPGRFSGRQFSNSRSEMNVSTLELGDSALYLCASSSVDEQHFGPGTRLTVT.

This clonotype was detected ten times or more. The chain carries TRBV12-5 and TRBJ1-3; D remains ambiguous. V gave up 2 bases and J gave up 0 bases, with 14 bases separating them. The CDR3 has 17 residues. The germline CDR1 and CDR2 sequences are LGHNT and FRNRAP. CDR3 in amino acids: CASGLWQMTFSGNTIYF. CDR3 DNA sequence: TGTGCTAGTGGTTTGTGGCAGATGACCTTCTCTGGAAACACCATATATTTT.

V and J are TRBV19 and TRBJ1-2; D remains unclear. Germline assignment: CDR1 LNHDA and CDR2 SQIVND (reference sequence). Deletions cut 3 bases from V and 2 bases from J, with 4 bases between. There are 12 residues in the CDR3. The DNA for the CDR3 is TGTGCCAGTAGTATGTCGAACTATGGCTACACCTTC. Translated: CASSMSNYGYTF.

In regard to this clonotype: One junction end disagrees with the germline gene, perhaps due to a read error. The rearrangement joins TRBV25-1 to TRBJ2-1, with 9 bases identical to TRBD2. Germline CDR1 MGHDK, CDR2 SYGVNS. This CDR3 region has 12 residues. Here the CDR3 reads CASSVTGLARAF. Here the CDR3 DNA reads TGTGCCAGCAGTGTTACTGGACTAGCGCGCGCTTTC.

The chain recombines TRBV20-1 with TRBJ2-3; perhaps TRBD2 as D (6 bases). Trimming took 4 bases from V and 4 from J, leaving 15 bases between them. The CDR3 has 14 residues. In germline, CDR1 is DFQATT, CDR2 SNEGSKA (reference sequence). The CDR3 DNA sequence: TGCAGTGCTACCGATTTGGAGGGCTCAGATACGCAGTATTTT. Protein: CSATDLEGSDTQYF.

On this clonotype: A much larger clone sits a single nucleotide away, making a read error possible. The rearrangement links TRBV4-1 to TRBJ2-5; TRBD2 aligns across 7 bases. The CDR3 is 15 residues long. Germline CDR1 reads MGHRA; CDR2 reads YSYEKL. CDR3 region: CASSQVNLAEETPYF. The CDR3 bases are TGCGCCAGCAGCCAAGTAAACCTAGCGGAAGAGACCCCGTACTTC.

V is TRBV28 and J is TRBJ1-1, with 12 bases aligning to TRBD1. Germline V gene lookup returns CDR1 MDHEN and CDR2 SYDVKM. J was trimmed by 4 bases and V by 5 bases; bases with no gene match: 8. The CDR3 runs to 16 residues. The CDR3 DNA reads TGTGCCAGCAGTCTTCGGGACAGGGGGCTTCGCACTGAAGCTTTCTTT. It yields the protein CASSLRDRGLRTEAFF.

This clonotype has only a few counts. This sequence joins TRBV7-9 and TRBJ1-6; 9 nucleotides line up with TRBD1. CDR1 and CDR2 from the germline V gene are SEHNR and FQNEAQ (reference sequence). V gave up 2 bases and J gave up 7 bases; unmatched junction bases: 9. There are 17 residues in the CDR3. The CDR3 DNA is TGTGCCAGCAGCTTAACAACACAGGGGGCCGGCAATTCACCCCTCCACTTT. Residues: CASSLTTQGAGNSPLHF.

This clonotype has a handful of counts. The chain combines TRBV20-1 with TRBJ2-3; TRBD2 aligns across 16 bases. Germline V lookup: CDR1 DFQATT, CDR2 SNEGSKA (reference sequence). CDR3 length: 17 residues. V shed 5 bases, J shed 1 base, and the junction held 6 bases outside the gene matches. Written as DNA, the CDR3 is TGCAGTGCTGATGGGACTAGCGGGAGGGGGGGCACAGATACGCAGTATTTT. Residues: CSADGTSGRGGTDTQYF.

V and J are TRBV3-1 and TRBJ2-7; 11 nucleotides match TRBD1. CDR1 and CDR2 from the germline V gene are LGHDT and YNNKEL (reference sequence). This CDR3 has 16 amino acids. V lost 1 base, J lost 4 bases, and 6 bases stayed unmatched. The CDR3 loop is CASSQAGTGGVYEQYF. CDR3 nucleotides: TGTGCCAGCAGCCAAGCCGGGACAGGGGGTGTGTACGAGCAGTACTTC.

This clonotype has more than one count but fewer than ten. V usage is TRBV10-3 and J usage is TRBJ2-3, with D maybe TRBD2 (6 bases). In germline, CDR1 is ENHRY, CDR2 SYGVKD. CDR3 length: 17 amino acids. With 6 bases removed from V and 4 bases from J, the gap between germline ends came to 23 bases. This CDR3 reads CAIRGTTTSKKADTQYF. In DNA form, the CDR3 reads TGTGCCATCAGGGGGACCACGACTAGTAAGAAGGCAGATACGCAGTATTTT.

There are many counts of this clonotype. J is TRBJ1-1 and V is TRBV29-1; possibly TRBD1 for D (5 bases). The CDR3 is made up of 12 amino acids. Trimming stripped 6 bases from V and 1 base from J, with 9 bases between. The V gene's germline CDR1 is SQVTM and CDR2 ANQGSEA. For the CDR3, the DNA is TGCAGCGTGGCAGGGCAGAACACTGAAGCTTTCTTT. It codes for CSVAGQNTEAFF.

This clonotype was seen only a few times. The rearrangement uses TRBV27 and TRBJ2-3; D is ambiguous. The V end lost 2 bases, the J end lost 2 bases, and 14 bases lay between the germline ends. From germline, CDR1 is MNHEY and CDR2 SMNVEV (reference sequence). The CDR3 runs to 16 residues. DNA of the CDR3: TGTGCCAGCAGTTTAGTTGCTCGTCAGGACACAGATACGCAGTATTTT. Amino acids: CASSLVARQDTDTQYF.

For this clonotype: A much larger clonotype is one base distant, so this may be a read error. This sequence joins TRBV18 and TRBJ2-3, with D possibly matching TRBD2 (6 bases). Germline values: CDR1 KGHSH, CDR2 LQKENI. The CDR3 totals 14 residues. The CDR3 region is CASSYGGVPDAQYF. As DNA, the CDR3 is TGTGCCAGCTCGTACGGAGGGGTGCCAGATGCGCAGTATTTT.

This clonotype was counted ten times or more. The chain joins TRBV13 to TRBJ2-5, with 7 bases lining up with TRBD2. Germline V gives CDR1 PRHDT, CDR2 FYEKMQ (reference sequence). This CDR3 has 14 residues. The junction had 5 bases not matched to a gene; V was cut back by 7 bases and J by 0 bases. CDR3 bases: TGTGCCAGCACTAGCGGAGGGTACCAAGAGACCCAGTACTTC. Translated, it gives CASTSGGYQETQYF.

The V and J genes are TRBV19 and TRBJ1-5; no clear D gene. CDR3 size: 15 residues. Per the germline V gene, CDR1 is LNHDA and CDR2 is SQIVND (reference sequence). Trimming pared 7 bases from V and 2 bases from J, leaving 15 bases between. The CDR3 DNA reads TGTGCCAGTAAAATCGGGATCGGTGGCAATCAGCCCCAGCATTTT. It is translated as CASKIGIGGNQPQHF. The full variable domain, completed using reference TRBV19 and TRBJ1-5, is DGGITQSPKYLFRKEGQNVTLSCEQNLNHDAMYWYRQDPGQGLRLIYYSQIVNDFQKGDIAEGYSVSREKKESFPLTVTSAQKNPTAFYLCASKIGIGGNQPQHFGDGTRLSIL.

In this sample, this clonotype turned up once. This could be a read error, since a much larger clone is one nucleotide away. The CDR3 DNA sequence: TGTGCGTCAGGGGGAGGCGAGGGCTACTACGAGCAGTACTTC. This codes for CASGGGEGYYEQYF. J is TRBJ2-7 and V is TRBV7-8, with a weak D call TRBD1 (7 bases). The CDR3 is 14 residues long. In germline, CDR1 is SGHVS, CDR2 FQNEAQ. The full variable domain, with the rest looked up from reference TRBV7-8 and TRBJ2-7, is GAGVSQSPRYKVAKRGQDVALRCDPISGHVSLFWYQQALGQGPEFLTYFQNEAQLDKSGLPSDRFFAERPEGSVSTLKIQRTQQEDSAVYLCASGGGEGYYEQYFGPGTRLTVT.